Below are 16 T cell receptor beta chains sequenced from a single sample in a study of type 1 regulatory T cells. Using its own MiXCR run on the reads, TCRdb lists one record per CDR3 protein. The sample holds fewer than 80,000 distinct CDR3 sequences, roughly 20% seen once. Regarding the study as a whole: Tr1 cells had a more restricted TCR repertoire than non-Tr1 cells.

Their specific antigens are unknown. The sequencing sample was made of cultured type 1 regulatory T (Tr1) cells, either the whole culture or a sorted fraction (not recorded which). Every receptor here comes from a human donor in good health.

The CDR3 sequence: CALEGGVGTDTQYF. The CDR3 region has the DNA TGTGCCCTCGAGGGTGGGGTTGGCACAGATACGCAGTATTTT. The genes are TRBV30 and TRBJ2-3, with D perhaps matching TRBD2 (5 bases). CDR1 and CDR2 from the germline V gene are GTSNPN and SVGIG (reference sequence). V was shortened by 8 bases and J by 1 base, with 16 bases between the two germline ends. The CDR3 is 14 residues long.

J is TRBJ1-1 and V is TRBV14; TRBD1 matches 7 bases. The CDR3 runs 17 residues. Germline V CDR1 and CDR2: SGHDN, FVKESK. V was clipped by 4 bases and J by 1 base; unmatched bases: 12. The CDR3 region is CASSLKTGKERNTEAFF. The CDR3 nucleotides are TGTGCCAGCAGCCTAAAGACAGGGAAAGAACGGAACACTGAAGCTTTCTTT.

V gene TRBV18 combines with J gene TRBJ2-7, with 8 nucleotides matching TRBD2. There are 15 residues in the CDR3. The junction had 6 bases not matched to a gene; V was cut back by 3 bases and J by 2 bases. CDR1 is KGHSH, CDR2 LQKENI, per germline. CDR3 sequence: CASSPYTSGTYEQYF. The CDR3 DNA follows: TGTGCCAGCTCACCCTACACTAGCGGAACCTACGAGCAGTACTTC.

This clonotype was counted between two and nine times. This sequence joins TRBV29-1 and TRBJ2-2; D not resolved. The CDR3 has 11 amino acids. Germline CDR1 is SQVTM and CDR2 is ANQGSEA. V was shortened by 4 bases and J by 5 bases, with 5 bases between the two germline ends. This CDR3 reads CSVVGTGELFF. DNA of the CDR3: TGCAGCGTTGTGGGAACCGGGGAGCTGTTTTTT.

The rearrangement links TRBV28 to TRBJ1-5; 9 bases are a match to TRBD1. The germline CDR1 and CDR2 sequences are MDHEN and SYDVKM. V lost 2 bases, J lost 6 bases, and 5 bases stayed unmatched. The CDR3 sequence is 15 residues long. DNA for the CDR3: TGTGCCAGCAGTTTAGCAACAGGGGGCGGTCAGCCCCAGCATTTT. Translation: CASSLATGGGQPQHF.

This clonotype was counted between two and nine times. The chain has TRBV5-6 and TRBJ1-1, with a tentative D call TRBD1 (5 bases). This CDR3 region has 15 residues. Trimming shortened V by 1 base and J by 1 base, and 11 bases separated the two germline ends. Germline-derived CDR1 and CDR2 are SGHDT and YYEEEE. This CDR3 reads CASSLYGGSNTEAFF. CDR3 nucleotides: TGTGCCAGCAGCTTGTATGGGGGGTCGAACACTGAAGCTTTCTTT.

Only a few counts were recorded for this clonotype. This chain joins TRBV11-2 and TRBJ2-5; possibly TRBD2 for D (6 bases). Germline V lookup: CDR1 SGHAT, CDR2 FQNNGV. The CDR3 spans 14 residues. V lost 1 base to trimming and J lost 5 bases, with 11 bases between them. The CDR3 sequence is CASSLVRGGETQYF. The CDR3 bases are TGTGCCAGCAGCTTAGTTCGGGGAGGCGAGACCCAGTACTTC.

This clonotype came up a few times. This chain joins TRBV20-1 and TRBJ2-3, with 7 nucleotides matching TRBD1. Trimming cost V 0 bases and J 7 bases; bases outside gene matches: 13. Germline CDR1 DFQATT, CDR2 SNEGSKA (reference sequence). The CDR3 has 16 residues. Written as DNA, the CDR3 is TGCAGTGCTAGAGATTTCTTGAGGGGACAGCAGAATACGCAGTATTTT. Its translation: CSARDFLRGQQNTQYF.

This clonotype was found a few times. This chain uses TRBV7-3 with TRBJ2-1; the match to TRBD2 covers 12 bases. Germline lookup yields CDR1 SGHTA and CDR2 FQGTGA. This CDR3 has 15 amino acids. Trimming at V came to 5 bases and at J to 8 bases, leaving 7 bases not matched to a gene. The CDR3, as DNA: TGTGCCAGCAGCCAACCGGGACTAGCGGGCCATGAGCAGTTCTTC. Residues: CASSQPGLAGHEQFF.

This clonotype was detected a few times. CDR3 coding DNA: TGTGCCAGCAGCCGGGGCAGCGGGGTCTACAATGAGCAGTTCTTC. Protein sequence: CASSRGSGVYNEQFF. The chain has TRBV5-6 and TRBJ2-1, with TRBD2 matching over 7 bases. The germline V gene has CDR1 SGHDT and CDR2 YYEEEE. This CDR3 spans 15 amino acids. Trimming removed 4 bases from V and 3 bases from J; junction bases left unmatched: 7.

The chain carries TRBV12-3 or TRBV12-4 and TRBJ2-7; 7 bases line up with TRBD2. CDR3 length: 11 residues. The junction had 4 bases not matched to a gene; V was cut back by 5 bases and J by 9 bases. In DNA form, the CDR3 reads TGTGCCAGCAGTGAAGGCGGGAGGCAGTACTTC. This codes for CASSEGGRQYF.

Judged by abundance, this clonotype is medium-sized. The rearrangement uses TRBV7-2 and TRBJ2-7, with D maybe TRBD1 (6 bases). Germline V lookup: CDR1 SGHTA, CDR2 FQGNSA. This CDR3 has 14 amino acids. Trimming shortened V by 5 bases and J by 7 bases, and 18 bases separated the two germline ends. In DNA, the CDR3 is TGTGCCAGCAGCCTTCTCAGGGGTGAGCGGGAGCAGTACTTC. Translating it yields CASSLLRGEREQYF.

This chain uses TRBV5-1 with TRBJ2-1; 7 positions match TRBD2. Germline V gene sequence: CDR1 SGHRS, CDR2 YFSETQ. This CDR3 has 14 residues. The junction had 9 bases not matched to a gene; V was cut back by 2 bases and J by 10 bases. CDR3 sequence reads: CASSLAVGGLEQFF. The CDR3 nucleotides read TGCGCCAGCAGCTTAGCGGTGGGGGGGTTGGAGCAGTTCTTC.

This clonotype appeared a few times. J is TRBJ2-3 and V is TRBV20-1, with D possibly TRBD1 on 6 matching bases. The V end was cut by 3 bases, the J end by 1 base, with 14 bases between. Germline V CDR1 and CDR2: DFQATT, SNEGSKA (reference sequence). The CDR3 totals 15 residues. The CDR3 nucleotides are TGCAGTGCTAGTTTGCGCAGGGGAGGCACAGATACGCAGTATTTT. This encodes CSASLRRGGTDTQYF.

V and J are TRBV27 and TRBJ2-1, with 7 positions matching TRBD2. Germline CDR1 and CDR2: MNHEY and SMNVEV (reference sequence). The trim removed 0 bases at V and 0 bases at J, leaving 8 bases unmatched. CDR3 size: 18 residues. DNA of the CDR3: TGTGCCAGCAGTTTATCGGACGCGGGAGCTTTCTCCTACAATGAGCAGTTCTTC. Translated, it gives CASSLSDAGAFSYNEQFF.

This clonotype was seen a few times. The chain recombines TRBV20-1 with TRBJ2-1, with D maybe TRBD2 (5 bases). This CDR3 spans 12 amino acids. Trimming cost V 5 bases and J 9 bases, with 14 bases left between them. CDR1 is DFQATT and CDR2 is SNEGSKA in the germline V gene (reference sequence). CDR3 nucleotide sequence: TGCAGTGCTCGTGGGGATGGAGGTGAGCAGTTCTTC. Its protein product is CSARGDGGEQFF.